The TCR beta chain described here comes from a study of shared clonotypes between healthy human individuals. Study-level results: A handful of donors held about 5% of naive CD4 clonotypes in common.

Remarks on this clone: The antigen remains unidentified.

From germline, CDR1 is SGHNT and CDR2 YYREEE (reference sequence). V lost 3 bases and J lost 3, with 6 bases in between. The CDR3 has 12 amino acids. The CD8 memory fraction combined CD45RO+ cells with TemRA cells (CCR7-negative CD45RA+). The data were produced by immunoSEQ multiplex PCR, yet TCRdb's version contains in-frame clones alone and is incomplete. Among roughly 700,000 clones listed, around 91% were seen once. Sequencing was performed on memory CD8+ T cells from PBMCs. Specified subset: CD45RO+ cells pooled with CCR7-negative TemRA cells. This TCR was recovered from a man aged 18 to 30 in good health. Some clones in this sample may be carry-over from other donors' samples. The rearrangement links TRBV5-4 to TRBJ1-1; D may be TRBD1 (5 bases). The CDR3 sequence: CASSWGDTEAFF. In DNA form, the CDR3 reads TGTGCCAGCAGCTGGGGGGACACTGAAGCTTTCTTT.